Listed below are T cell receptor beta chains from one sample, sequenced in a study of vaccination and CD4 T cells after COVID-19. No antigen has been assigned to these receptors. A single record per CDR3 protein comes from TCRdb applying MiXCR to the PCR reads. The sample yields about 26,000 distinct CDR3 sequences, roughly 52% seen once. The specimen comprised CD4+ T cells from blood, cultured in vitro, sampled before SARS-CoV-2 vaccination. The receptors were gathered from a human donor who received a COVID-19 vaccine. CDR3s include the opening cysteine and the closing phenylalanine or tryptophan. D genes are given only for firm matches. Some rows have no size entry. The others give once, few or many, or a class for an expanded clone.

clone_size j_call d_call v_call cdr3_aa cdr3_nt
few TRBJ1-5 - TRBV6-1 CASSEALGGYQPQHF TGTGCCAGCAGTGAAGCGCTCGGCGGATATCAGCCCCAGCATTTT
few TRBJ2-2 - TRBV25-1 CASTMGPPGGELFF TGTGCCAGCACCATGGGCCCACCCGGCGGGGAGCTGTTTTTT
few TRBJ1-2 TRBD1 TRBV6-1 CASSRQGKSGYGYTF TGTGCCAGCAGCCGACAGGGGAAGAGTGGCTATGGCTACACCTTC
- TRBJ1-5 - TRBV30 CAWSSGTNQPQHF TGTGCCTGGAGCTCAGGGACCAATCAGCCCCAGCATTTT
- TRBJ1-6 TRBD1 TRBV5-8 CASRAGTGVSPLHF TGTGCCAGCAGGGCCGGGACAGGGGTTTCACCCCTCCACTTT
few TRBJ2-3 TRBD1 TRBV7-9 CASSFRTGRQSDTQYF TGTGCCAGCAGCTTTCGGACAGGTCGTCAGTCAGATACGCAGTATTTT
- TRBJ2-1 - TRBV20-1 CSARGGLGDPNEQFF TGCAGTGCTAGAGGGGGCCTGGGGGATCCGAATGAGCAGTTCTTC
- TRBJ1-4 - TRBV10-1 CASSAGTGEKLFF TGCGCCAGCAGTGCGGGGACGGGTGAAAAACTGTTTTTT
- TRBJ1-6 TRBD1 TRBV19 CASSMSRGNNSPLHF TGTGCCAGTAGTATGAGCAGGGGGAATAATTCACCCCTCCACTTT
few TRBJ1-3 TRBD1 TRBV30 CAWSGGIQGIGRNTIYF TGTGCCTGGAGTGGGGGGATACAGGGGATAGGGAGAAACACCATATATTTT
- TRBJ2-1 - TRBV5-4 CASSLGGVGEQFF TGTGCCAGCAGCTTGGGGGGGGTTGGTGAGCAGTTCTTC
- TRBJ2-2 TRBD2 TRBV12-3/TRBV12-4 CASSHSGGGTGTGELFF TGTGCCAGCAGCCATAGCGGGGGGGGTACGGGTACCGGGGAGCTGTTTTTT
few TRBJ1-2 TRBD1 TRBV18 CASSLEGGNYGYTF TGTGCCAGCTCTCTGGAAGGGGGCAACTATGGCTACACCTTC
- TRBJ2-5 TRBD1 TRBV12-3/TRBV12-4 CASRCWDSQETQYF TGTGCCAGCAGATGCTGGGACAGCCAAGAGACCCAGTACTTC
few TRBJ1-1 - TRBV21-1 CASSKRRSSIGGRDGEAFF TGTGCCAGCAGCAAACGGCGGTCCTCTATCGGGGGGCGAGACGGTGAAGCTTTCTTT
- TRBJ1-5 - TRBV6-1 CASLGRAWGNQPQHF TGTGCCAGCCTCGGCAGGGCGTGGGGCAATCAGCCCCAGCATTTT
- TRBJ1-5 - TRBV10-1 CASKGGIYQPQHF TGCGCCAGCAAGGGAGGGATTTATCAGCCCCAGCATTTT
- TRBJ1-4 - TRBV27 CASSRDGGQDEKLFF TGTGCCAGCAGTCGGGACGGGGGCCAGGATGAAAAACTGTTTTTT
few TRBJ2-1 TRBD1 TRBV15 CATSRVRQGNEQFF TGTGCCACCAGCAGAGTCCGACAGGGAAATGAGCAGTTCTTC
- TRBJ2-1 - TRBV6-5 CASSYRHSSYNEQFF TGTGCCAGCAGTTACCGGCATAGCTCCTACAATGAGCAGTTCTTC
- TRBJ1-1 - TRBV11-2 CASSLTAEAFF TGTGCCAGCAGCTTAACGGCTGAAGCTTTCTTT
- TRBJ2-3 TRBD2 TRBV11-3 CASSLDPSGAPYF TGTGCCAGCAGCTTAGATCCGAGCGGGGCGCCGTATTTT
- TRBJ1-3 TRBD1 TRBV19 CASSPRQGESGNTIYF TGTGCCAGTAGTCCCCGACAGGGGGAGTCTGGAAACACCATATATTTT
- TRBJ2-5 TRBD2 TRBV20-1 CSATSTSGGARETQYF TGCAGTGCTACGTCGACTAGCGGGGGGGCCCGGGAGACCCAGTACTTC
few TRBJ2-2 - TRBV20-1 CSAGDYRGATGELFF TGCAGTGCTGGAGATTATCGGGGGGCAACCGGGGAGCTGTTTTTT
- TRBJ2-1 TRBD2 TRBV6-1 CAFGSGGINEQFF TGTGCCTTCGGCAGCGGGGGAATCAATGAGCAGTTCTTC
- TRBJ2-7 - TRBV6-4 CASSEGRPYEQYF TGTGCCAGCAGTGAGGGCAGACCCTACGAGCAGTACTTC
- TRBJ2-7 TRBD1 TRBV12-3/TRBV12-4 CASSLWDRDYEQYF TGTGCCAGCAGTTTGTGGGACAGGGACTACGAGCAGTACTTC
- TRBJ1-2 - TRBV2 CASSEAGYGYTF TGTGCCAGCAGTGAAGCCGGCTATGGCTACACCTTC
- TRBJ2-7 - TRBV20-1 CSARGGHPYEQYF TGCAGTGCTAGAGGAGGACATCCCTACGAGCAGTACTTC
- TRBJ1-3 - TRBV7-2 CASSLGPVRGGNTIYF TGTGCCAGCAGCTTAGGTCCGGTGAGGGGGGGAAACACCATATATTTT